Sequencing of this TCR beta chain was carried out in a study of shared T cell receptors in the human thymus. Libraries were prepared by immunoSEQ multiplex PCR; TCRdb keeps only in-frame clonotypes and omits some of them. The sample contains hundreds of thousands of clones, 85% to 95% of which appear only once. CDR1 is SGHRS and CDR2 is YFSETQ in the germline V gene. CDR3 size: 15 residues. Trimming removed 4 bases from V and 4 bases from J; junction bases left unmatched: 9. The count of this clone is one. The sequenced material came from thymocytes. The chain has TRBV5-1 and TRBJ2-3; 7 positions agree with TRBD2. This sequence originates from a human donor. CDR3 coding DNA: TGCGCCAGCAGCCCCACCAGACTAGCATCAGATACGCAGTATTTT. Its translation is CASSPTRLASDTQYF. Supplemented by reference TRBV5-1 and TRBJ2-3, the full variable domain reads KAGVTQTPRYLIKTRGQQVTLSCSPISGHRSVSWYQQTPGQGLQFLFEYFSETQRNKGNFPGRFSGRQFSNSRSEMNVSTLELGDSALYLCASSPTRLASDTQYFGPGTRLTVL.